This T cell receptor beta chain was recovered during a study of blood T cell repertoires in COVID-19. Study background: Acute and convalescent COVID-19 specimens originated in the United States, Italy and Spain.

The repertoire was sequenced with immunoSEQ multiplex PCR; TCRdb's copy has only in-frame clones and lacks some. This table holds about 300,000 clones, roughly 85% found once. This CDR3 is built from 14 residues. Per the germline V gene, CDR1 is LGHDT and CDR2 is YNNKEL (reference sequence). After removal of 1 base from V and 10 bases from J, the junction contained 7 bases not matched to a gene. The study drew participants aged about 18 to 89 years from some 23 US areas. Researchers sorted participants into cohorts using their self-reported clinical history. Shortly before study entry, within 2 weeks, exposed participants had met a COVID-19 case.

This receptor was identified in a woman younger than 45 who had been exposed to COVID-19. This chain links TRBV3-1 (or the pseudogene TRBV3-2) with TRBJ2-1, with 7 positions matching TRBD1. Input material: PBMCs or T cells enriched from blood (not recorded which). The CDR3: CASSQAINRGEQFF. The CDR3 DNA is TGTGCCAGCAGCCAAGCAATAAACAGGGGCGAGCAGTTCTTC.